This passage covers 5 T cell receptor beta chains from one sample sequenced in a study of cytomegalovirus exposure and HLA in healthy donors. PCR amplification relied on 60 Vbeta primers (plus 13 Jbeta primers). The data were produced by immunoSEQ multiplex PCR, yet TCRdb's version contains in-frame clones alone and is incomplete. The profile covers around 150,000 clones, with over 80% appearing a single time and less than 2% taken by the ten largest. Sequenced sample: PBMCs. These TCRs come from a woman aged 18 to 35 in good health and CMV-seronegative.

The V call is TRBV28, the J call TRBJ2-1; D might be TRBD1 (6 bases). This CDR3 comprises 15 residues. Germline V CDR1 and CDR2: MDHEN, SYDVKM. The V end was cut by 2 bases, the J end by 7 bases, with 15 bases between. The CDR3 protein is CASSLTAGVQNEQFF. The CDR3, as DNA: TGTGCCAGCAGTTTAACAGCAGGGGTTCAAAATGAGCAGTTCTTC.

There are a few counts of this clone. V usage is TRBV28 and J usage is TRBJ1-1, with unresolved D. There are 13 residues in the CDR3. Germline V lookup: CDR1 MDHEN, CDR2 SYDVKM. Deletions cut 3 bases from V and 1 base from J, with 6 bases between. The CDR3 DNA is TGTGCCAGCAGTTTTTGGGCGAACACTGAAGCTTTCTTT. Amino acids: CASSFWANTEAFF.

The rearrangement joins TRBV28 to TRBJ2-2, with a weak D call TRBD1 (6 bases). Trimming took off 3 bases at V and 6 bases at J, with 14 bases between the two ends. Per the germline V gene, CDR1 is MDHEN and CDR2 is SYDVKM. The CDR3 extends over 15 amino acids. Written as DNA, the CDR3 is TGTGCCAGCAGTTTGCGGCAGGGGAGCGCCGGGGAGCTGTTTTTT. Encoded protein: CASSLRQGSAGELFF.

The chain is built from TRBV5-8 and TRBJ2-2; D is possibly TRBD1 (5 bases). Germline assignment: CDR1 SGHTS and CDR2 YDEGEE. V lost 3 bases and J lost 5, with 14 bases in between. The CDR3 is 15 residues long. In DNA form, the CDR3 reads TGTGCCAGCAGCTGGCAGGGTGGTTTTACCGGGGAGCTGTTTTTT. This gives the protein CASSWQGGFTGELFF.

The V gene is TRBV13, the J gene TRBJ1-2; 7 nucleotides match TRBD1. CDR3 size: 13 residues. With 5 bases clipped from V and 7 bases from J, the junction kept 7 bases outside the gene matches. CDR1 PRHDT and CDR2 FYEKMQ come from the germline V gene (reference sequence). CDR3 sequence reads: CASSEQGNAGYTF. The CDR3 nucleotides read TGTGCCAGCAGCGAACAGGGGAATGCTGGCTACACCTTC.